This T cell receptor beta chain was obtained from a study of T cell responses to AZD1222 COVID-19 vaccine. Study conclusions and caveats: White British ancestry dominated among donors, who included more females, and clonal diversity was possibly underestimated.

A word on this clone: Its antigen is unidentified.

Germline CDR1 and CDR2: MGHRA and YSYEKL. V lost 0 bases, J lost 9 bases, and 18 bases stayed unmatched. CDR3 length: 19 residues. TCRdb's copy holds only in-frame clones and misses some; the assay was immunoSEQ multiplex PCR. Of more than 95,000 clones detected, 89% appear once; the ten largest clones hold over 15%. This material consisted of peripheral blood, taken on day 0 of AZD1222 vaccination. The V and J genes are TRBV4-1 and TRBJ1-5; TRBD1 matches at 9 bases. This clonotype was sampled from an adult in good health. The CDR3 reads CASSQDFRWGQGLLLPQHF. CDR3 coding DNA: TGCGCCAGCAGCCAAGATTTCCGGTGGGGACAGGGACTTCTTCTGCCCCAGCATTTT.